This entry is about one T cell receptor beta chain. The CDR3 is 16 amino acids. The V gene end was trimmed by 0 bases and the J gene end by 6 bases; junction bases not matched to a gene: 5. Germline CDR1 reads SGHRS; CDR2 reads YFSETQ. Original processing notes: Reference gene primer amplification gave nucleated cell count estimates. The protocol was immunoSEQ multiplex PCR, while the TCRdb copy is restricted to in-frame clones and leaves out a portion. From that table come the V and J calls and clone size; the DNA was used to work out D and trimming. Here the sample spans under 150,000 clones, approximately 83% being singletons. These data belong to a study of blood T cell repertoires in COVID-19. Study background: Specimens from acute and convalescent COVID-19 originated in the United States, Italy and Spain. The analysed material was cDNA or gDNA that came from T cells, B-cell-depleted T cells, or PBMCs.

Sequencing was done on a sample of peripheral blood. The V gene is TRBV5-1, the J gene TRBJ1-6, with 8 bases identical to TRBD1. This receptor was identified in a man aged 40-49 years with active or convalescent COVID-19. CDR3: CASSLDGQGGNSPLHF. CDR3 nucleotides: TGCGCCAGCAGCTTGGATGGACAGGGTGGTAATTCACCCCTCCACTTT. The whole variable domain, filled in from reference TRBV5-1 and TRBJ1-6, reads KAGVTQTPRYLIKTRGQQVTLSCSPISGHRSVSWYQQTPGQGLQFLFEYFSETQRNKGNFPGRFSGRQFSNSRSEMNVSTLELGDSALYLCASSLDGQGGNSPLHFGNGTRLTVT.